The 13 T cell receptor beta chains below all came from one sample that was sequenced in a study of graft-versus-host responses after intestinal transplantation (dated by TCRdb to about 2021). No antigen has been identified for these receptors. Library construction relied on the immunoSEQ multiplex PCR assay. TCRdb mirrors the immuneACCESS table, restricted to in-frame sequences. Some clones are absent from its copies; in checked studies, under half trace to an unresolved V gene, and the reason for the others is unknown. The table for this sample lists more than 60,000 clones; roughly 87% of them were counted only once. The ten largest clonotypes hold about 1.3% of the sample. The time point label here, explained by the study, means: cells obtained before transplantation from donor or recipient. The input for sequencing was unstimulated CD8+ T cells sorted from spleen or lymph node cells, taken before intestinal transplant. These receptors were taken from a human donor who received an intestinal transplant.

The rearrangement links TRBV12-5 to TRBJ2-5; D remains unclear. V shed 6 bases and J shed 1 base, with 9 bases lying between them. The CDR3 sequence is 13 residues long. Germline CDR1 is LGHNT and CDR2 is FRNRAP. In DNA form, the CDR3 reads TGTGCTAGTGGCAAAATCCCCCAAGAGACCCAGTACTTC. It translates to CASGKIPQETQYF.

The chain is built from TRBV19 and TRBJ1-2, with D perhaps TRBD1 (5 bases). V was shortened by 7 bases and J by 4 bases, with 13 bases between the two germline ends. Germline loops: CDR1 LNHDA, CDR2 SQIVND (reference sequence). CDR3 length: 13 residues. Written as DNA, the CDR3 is TGTGCCAGTATTCGGGGCGGGAGCTATGGCTACACCTTC. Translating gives CASIRGGSYGYTF.

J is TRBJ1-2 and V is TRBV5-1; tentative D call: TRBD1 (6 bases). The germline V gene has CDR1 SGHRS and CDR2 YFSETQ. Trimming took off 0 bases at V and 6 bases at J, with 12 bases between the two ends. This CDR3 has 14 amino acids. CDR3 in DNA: TGCGCCAGCAGCTTGGCCACAGGGTCCGATGGCTACACCTTC. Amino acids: CASSLATGSDGYTF.

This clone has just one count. Here the CDR3 reads CASSPGQGYYGYTF. CDR3 in DNA: TGTGCCAGCAGCCCAGGACAGGGCTACTATGGCTACACCTTC. The rearrangement uses TRBV7-3 and TRBJ1-2; 8 positions match TRBD1. The germline gives CDR1 SGHTA, CDR2 FQGTGA. After removal of 5 bases from V and 3 bases from J, the junction contained 5 bases not matched to a gene. The CDR3 is made up of 14 amino acids.

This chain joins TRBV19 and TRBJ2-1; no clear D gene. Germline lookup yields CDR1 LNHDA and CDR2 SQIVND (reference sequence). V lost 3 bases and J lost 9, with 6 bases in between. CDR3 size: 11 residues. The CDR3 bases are TGTGCCAGTAGTATTAGCTTTGAGCAGTTCTTC. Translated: CASSISFEQFF.

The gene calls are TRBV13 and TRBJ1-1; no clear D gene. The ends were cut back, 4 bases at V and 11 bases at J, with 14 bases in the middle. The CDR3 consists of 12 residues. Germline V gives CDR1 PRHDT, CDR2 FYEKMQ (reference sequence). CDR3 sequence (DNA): TGTGCCAGCAGCTCCCTGGGGAGGGATGCTTTCTTT. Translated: CASSSLGRDAFF.

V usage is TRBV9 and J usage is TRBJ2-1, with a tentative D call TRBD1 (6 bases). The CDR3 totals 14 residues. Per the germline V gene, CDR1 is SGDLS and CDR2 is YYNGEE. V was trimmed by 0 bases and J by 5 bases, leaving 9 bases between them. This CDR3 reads CASSVGTDHNEQFF. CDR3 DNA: TGTGCCAGCAGCGTAGGGACAGACCACAATGAGCAGTTCTTC.

DNA for the CDR3: TGTGCCAGCAGCGAGGGCGGGGGCTACACCTTC. It codes for CASSEGGGYTF. The rearrangement links TRBV11-2 to TRBJ1-2, with D uncertain. Germline V gene data show CDR1 as SGHAT and CDR2 as FQNNGV. Trimming removed 5 bases from V and 8 bases from J, with 9 bases in between. This CDR3 comprises 11 residues. The full variable domain, in which reference TRBV11-2 and TRBJ1-2 provide the parts outside the CDR3, is EAGVAQSPRYKIIEKRQSVAFWCNPISGHATLYWYQQILGQGPKLLIQFQNNGVVDDSQLPKDRFSAERLKGVDSTLKIQPAKLEDSAVYLCASSEGGGYTFGSGTRLTVV.

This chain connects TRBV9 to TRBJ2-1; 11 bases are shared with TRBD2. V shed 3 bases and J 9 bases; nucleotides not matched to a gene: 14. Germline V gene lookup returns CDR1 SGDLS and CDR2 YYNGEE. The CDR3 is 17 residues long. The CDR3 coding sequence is TGTGCCAGCAGCGGAACTAGCGGGGGAACCGCTATCGGTGAGCAGTTCTTC. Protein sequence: CASSGTSGGTAIGEQFF.

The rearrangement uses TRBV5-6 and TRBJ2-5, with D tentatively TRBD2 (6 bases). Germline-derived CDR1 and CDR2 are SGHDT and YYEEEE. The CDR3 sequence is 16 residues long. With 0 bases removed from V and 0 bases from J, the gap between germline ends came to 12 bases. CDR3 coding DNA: TGTGCCAGCAGCTTGGCCCGAGCGGGCTACCAAGAGACCCAGTACTTC. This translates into CASSLARAGYQETQYF.

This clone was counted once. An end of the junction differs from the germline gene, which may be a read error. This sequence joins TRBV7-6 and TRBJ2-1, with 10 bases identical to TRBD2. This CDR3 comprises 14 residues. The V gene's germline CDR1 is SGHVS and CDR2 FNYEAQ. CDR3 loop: CASSLAGAYNEQFF. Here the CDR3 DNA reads TGTGCCAGCAGCCTAGCGGGGGCTTACAATGAGCAGTTCTTC.

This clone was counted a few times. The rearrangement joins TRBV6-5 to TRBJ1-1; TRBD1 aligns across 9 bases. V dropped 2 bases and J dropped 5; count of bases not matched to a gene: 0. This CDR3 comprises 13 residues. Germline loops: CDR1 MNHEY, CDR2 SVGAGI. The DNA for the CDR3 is TGTGCCAGCAGTTACGGGACAGGGACTGAAGCTTTCTTT. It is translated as CASSYGTGTEAFF.

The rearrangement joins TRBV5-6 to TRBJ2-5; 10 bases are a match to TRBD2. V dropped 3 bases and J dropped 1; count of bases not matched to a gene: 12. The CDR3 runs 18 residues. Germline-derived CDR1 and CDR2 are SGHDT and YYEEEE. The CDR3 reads CASSSLPERGGIQETQYF. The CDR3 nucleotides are TGTGCCAGCAGCTCCTTACCCGAGCGGGGGGGCATCCAAGAGACCCAGTACTTC.